Presented here are 28 T cell receptor beta chains from one specimen sequenced in a study of T-cell memory formation after mild COVID-19. One entry per CDR3 protein, called by TCRdb with MiXCR from the 5' RACE reads. The sample gives hundreds of thousands of distinct CDR3 sequences, over 20% of which show up once; approximately 13% is in the top ten. Sequences were obtained from PBMCs or a T cell subset sorted from them (not recorded which). These receptor sequences come from an adult woman who had mild COVID-19 (a few samples of this study predate the infection). Cell type and time point are not known.

There are a few counts of this clonotype. This chain uses TRBV4-3 with TRBJ1-6; D gene unclear. Germline loops: CDR1 LGHNA, CDR2 YSLEER. There are 16 residues in the CDR3. Trimming stripped 0 bases from V and 8 bases from J, with 14 bases between. The CDR3 DNA follows: TGCGCCAGCAGCCAAGATGCAGCTTTCTACGATTCACCCCTCCACTTT. Protein sequence: CASSQDAAFYDSPLHF.

J is TRBJ2-1 and V is TRBV13; D call uncertain. Germline assignment: CDR1 PRHDT and CDR2 FYEKMQ (reference sequence). V was shortened by 5 bases and J by 0 bases, with 17 bases between the two germline ends. The CDR3 is 17 residues long. The CDR3 here is CASSPILGESSYNEQFF. The CDR3 DNA reads TGTGCCAGCAGCCCCATCCTCGGCGAGAGCTCCTACAATGAGCAGTTCTTC.

The rearrangement uses TRBV19 and TRBJ1-2; D not certain. Germline V gene sequence: CDR1 LNHDA, CDR2 SQIVND (reference sequence). V gave up 0 bases and J gave up 6 bases, with 11 bases separating them. This CDR3 is 14 amino acids long. The CDR3 DNA is TGTGCCAGTAGTATAGATCTCACAGACGATGGCTACACCTTC. It yields the protein CASSIDLTDDGYTF. Based on the CDR3 plus reference TRBV19 and TRBJ1-2, the full variable domain is DGGITQSPKYLFRKEGQNVTLSCEQNLNHDAMYWYRQDPGQGLRLIYYSQIVNDFQKGDIAEGYSVSREKKESFPLTVTSAQKNPTAFYLCASSIDLTDDGYTFGSGTRLTVV.

V usage is TRBV4-1 and J usage is TRBJ1-5, with D unclear. The germline gives CDR1 MGHRA, CDR2 YSYEKL. This CDR3 is built from 14 residues. The V end was cut by 5 bases, the J end by 0 bases, with 8 bases between. CDR3 bases: TGCGCCAGCAGCACCCCTGGTAGCAATCAGCCCCAGCATTTT. It codes for CASSTPGSNQPQHF.

This clonotype was picked up a small number of times. The genes are TRBV29-1 and TRBJ2-7; a weak D match, TRBD2 (7 bases). CDR1 is SQVTM, CDR2 ANQGSEA, per germline. The CDR3 covers 13 residues. The V and J ends lost 3 bases and 4 bases respectively, with 13 bases between them. The DNA for the CDR3 is TGCAGCGTTGATGGTCGGGGGGCTTACGAGCAGTACTTC. Residues: CSVDGRGAYEQYF.

The V gene is TRBV7-6, the J gene TRBJ1-5; maybe TRBD1 (5 bases). The V and J ends lost 1 base and 4 bases respectively, with 8 bases between them. The CDR3 is 14 amino acids. Germline CDR1 is SGHVS and CDR2 is FNYEAQ. In nucleotides, the CDR3 is TGTGCCAGCAGCTTAGGGACATTTAATCAGCCCCAGCATTTT. This translates into CASSLGTFNQPQHF.

This clonotype was counted between two and nine times. The V gene is TRBV5-6, the J gene TRBJ2-1; D perhaps matches TRBD1 (6 bases). Germline V gene sequence: CDR1 SGHDT, CDR2 YYEEEE. V was cut by 4 bases and J by 0 bases, with 14 bases left in between. CDR3 size: 16 residues. The CDR3 here is CASSLLGQSSYNEQFF. The CDR3, as DNA: TGTGCCAGCAGCCTACTAGGACAGAGCTCCTACAATGAGCAGTTCTTC.

The V call is TRBV27, the J call TRBJ2-1; D unresolved. This CDR3 region has 14 residues. Trimming took off 5 bases at V and 9 bases at J, with 17 bases between the two ends. In germline, CDR1 is MNHEY, CDR2 SMNVEV (reference sequence). DNA of the CDR3: TGTGCCAGCAGTGAAGACCGATTCTCCGGTGAGCAGTTCTTC. Amino acid sequence: CASSEDRFSGEQFF.

The sample holds a few counts of this clonotype. The chain employs TRBV7-2 and TRBJ2-7; 10 positions agree with TRBD2. The germline V gene encodes CDR1 SGHTA and CDR2 FQGNSA. The CDR3 is 15 residues long. V trimming: 3 bases; J trimming: 3 bases; junction bases outside the gene matches: 5. CDR3 DNA sequence: TGTGCCAGCAGCTTCGGACTAGCGGTTATCTACGAGCAGTACTTC. It yields the protein CASSFGLAVIYEQYF.

This rearrangement joins TRBV5-6 to TRBJ2-2; the D is unclear. The length of the CDR3 is 16 residues. V lost 0 bases to trimming and J lost 8 bases, with 17 bases between them. Germline loops: CDR1 SGHDT, CDR2 YYEEEE. The CDR3 nucleotides are TGTGCCAGCAGCTTGGCTGGCGACCGAACTCCAGGGGAGCTGTTTTTT. The encoded protein is CASSLAGDRTPGELFF. Together with reference TRBV5-6 and TRBJ2-2, the CDR3 gives the full variable domain: DAGVTQSPTHLIKTRGQQVTLRCSPKSGHDTVSWYQQALGQGPQFIFQYYEEEERQRGNFPDRFSGHQFPNYSSELNVNALLLGDSALYLCASSLAGDRTPGELFFGEGSRLTVL.

The rearrangement uses TRBV7-2 and TRBJ1-2; D is unclear. Germline CDR1 reads SGHTA; CDR2 reads FQGNSA. Trimming took 5 bases from V and 5 from J, leaving 9 bases between them. The CDR3 runs 12 residues. The DNA of the CDR3 is TGTGCCAGCAGCGCAGACGGGTATGGCTACACCTTC. Translation gives CASSADGYGYTF.

This rearrangement joins TRBV2 to TRBJ1-5, with a weak D call TRBD1 (5 bases). The ends were cut back, 8 bases at V and 2 bases at J, with 13 bases in the middle. The CDR3 is 14 residues long. CDR1 is SNHLY, CDR2 FYNNEI, per germline. CDR3 DNA: TGTGCCAGCCTCCGGGACGGCGGCAATCAGCCCCAGCATTTT. It specifies CASLRDGGNQPQHF.

The sample holds a few counts of this clonotype. This rearrangement joins TRBV24-1 to TRBJ2-1; TRBD2 might be the D (5 bases). The CDR3 loop spans 13 amino acids. Trimming left V 9 bases short and J 8 bases short, with 16 bases between. Germline V gene data show CDR1 as KGHDR and CDR2 as SFDVKD. The CDR3 sequence is CATRTQLGDEQFF. The CDR3 DNA is TGTGCCACCCGTACACAGCTCGGGGATGAGCAGTTCTTC.

The chain joins TRBV7-2 to TRBJ2-7; 7 nucleotides line up with TRBD2. This CDR3 is 18 amino acids long. With 2 bases clipped from V and 3 bases from J, the junction kept 16 bases outside the gene matches. Germline assignment: CDR1 SGHTA and CDR2 FQGNSA. CDR3 sequence: CASSLYSSAGAVNYEQYF. The CDR3 DNA sequence: TGTGCCAGCAGCTTATACTCTTCGGCGGGAGCAGTTAACTACGAGCAGTACTTC. Supplemented by reference TRBV7-2 and TRBJ2-7, the full variable domain reads GAGVSQSPSNKVTEKGKDVELRCDPISGHTALYWYRQSLGQGLEFLIYFQGNSAPDKSGLPSDRFSAERTGGSVSTLTIQRTQQEDSAVYLCASSLYSSAGAVNYEQYFGPGTRLTVT.

The chain employs TRBV6-5 and TRBJ1-2; the D is unclear. Trimming pared 0 bases from V and 2 bases from J, leaving 10 bases between. The CDR3 length is 15 residues. Looked up from germline, CDR1 is MNHEY and CDR2 is SVGAGI. The CDR3 is CASSYSSISNYGYTF. CDR3 in DNA: TGTGCCAGCAGTTACTCAAGTATTTCCAACTATGGCTACACCTTC.

This clonotype was found a few times. This rearrangement joins TRBV6-5 to TRBJ2-2, with 10 bases fitting TRBD1. There are 15 residues in the CDR3. After removal of 6 bases from V and 2 bases from J, the junction contained 3 bases not matched to a gene. Germline values: CDR1 MNHEY, CDR2 SVGAGI. CDR3 loop: CASRRQGANTGELFF. In DNA form, the CDR3 reads TGTGCCAGCAGGCGACAGGGGGCCAACACCGGGGAGCTGTTTTTT.

V is TRBV2 and J is TRBJ2-7; tentatively, D is TRBD2 (6 bases). The CDR3 sequence is 14 residues long. V was clipped by 3 bases and J by 3 bases, with 12 bases between them. The V gene's germline CDR1 is SNHLY and CDR2 FYNNEI. The CDR3 spells CASSEELAGYEQYF. The DNA of the CDR3 is TGTGCCAGCAGTGAGGAACTAGCCGGCTACGAGCAGTACTTC.

V and J are TRBV5-4 and TRBJ2-7; D might be TRBD2 (6 bases). Germline V gives CDR1 SGHNT, CDR2 YYREEE (reference sequence). The CDR3 has 14 residues. This chain's CDR3 is CVTRQEGGMGEQYF. CDR3 bases: TGTGTCACGAGGCAGGAGGGAGGAATGGGCGAGCAGTACTTC.

This clonotype was found a few times. The rearrangement joins TRBV7-6 to TRBJ2-7; 8 nucleotides match TRBD1. The CDR3 has 16 amino acids. Germline CDR1 reads SGHVS; CDR2 reads FNYEAQ. V was clipped by 1 base and J by 0 bases; unmatched bases: 5. CDR3 region: CASSLGAQGDSYEQYF. Here the CDR3 DNA reads TGTGCCAGCAGCTTAGGGGCACAGGGGGACTCCTACGAGCAGTACTTC.

This clonotype has just a few counts. The chain recombines TRBV9 with TRBJ2-7, with 7 bases lining up with TRBD2. The germline gives CDR1 SGDLS, CDR2 YYNGEE. V gave up 4 bases and J gave up 4 bases; unmatched junction bases: 14. The CDR3 covers 16 residues. The DNA for the CDR3 is TGTGCCAGCAGCCCTTACGGGGCGGGAGCGGGATACGAGCAGTACTTC. It codes for CASSPYGAGAGYEQYF.

This clonotype showed up just a few times. The chain employs TRBV29-1 and TRBJ2-4; D not certain. V shed 2 bases and J shed 7 bases, with 12 bases lying between them. Germline V gene data show CDR1 as SQVTM and CDR2 as ANQGSEA. The CDR3 is 13 amino acids. CDR3 nucleotides: TGCAGCGTTGAAAATCCCCCAGAGAACATTCAGTACTTC. This encodes CSVENPPENIQYF.

This clonotype was counted once. J is TRBJ2-1 and V is TRBV11-2; possible D gene TRBD1, 6 bases. Deletions cut 7 bases from V and 1 base from J, with 17 bases between. From germline, CDR1 is SGHAT and CDR2 FQNNGV. The CDR3 spans 16 residues. This chain's CDR3 is CASKGNGRGSYNEQFF. As DNA, the CDR3 is TGTGCCAGCAAGGGGAATGGCAGGGGTTCCTACAATGAGCAGTTCTTC. The full variable domain, completed using reference TRBV11-2 and TRBJ2-1, is EAGVAQSPRYKIIEKRQSVAFWCNPISGHATLYWYQQILGQGPKLLIQFQNNGVVDDSQLPKDRFSAERLKGVDSTLKIQPAKLEDSAVYLCASKGNGRGSYNEQFFGPGTRLTVL.

The rearrangement joins TRBV14 to TRBJ2-1; D is unresolved. Trimming removed 1 base from V and 2 bases from J, with 3 bases in between. This CDR3 contains 13 residues. Per germline, CDR1 SGHDN and CDR2 FVKESK. This CDR3 reads CASSQVTYNEQFF. The CDR3 nucleotides are TGTGCCAGCAGCCAAGTTACCTACAATGAGCAGTTCTTC.

This clonotype has at least ten counts. The chain employs TRBV6-2 or TRBV6-3 and TRBJ2-5; TRBD1 agrees at 7 bases. V shed 2 bases, J shed 5 bases, and the junction held 8 bases outside the gene matches. Germline V lookup: CDR1 MNHEY, CDR2 SVGEGT. CDR3 size: 15 residues. The CDR3 DNA reads TGTGCCAGCAGTTACACCGGGACAGCCGCGGAGACCCAGTACTTC. Translation gives CASSYTGTAAETQYF.

The V call is TRBV6-2 or TRBV6-3, the J call TRBJ2-7, with D uncertain. V lost 6 bases, J lost 1 base, and 10 bases lay in between. CDR1 is MNHEY, CDR2 SVGEGT, per germline. The CDR3 runs to 13 residues. CDR3 DNA: TGTGCCAGCAGCCGCTACAGATCCTACGAGCAGTACTTC. This gives the protein CASSRYRSYEQYF.

This clonotype appeared a few times. The rearrangement joins TRBV5-1 to TRBJ2-2; D unresolved. Deletions cut 4 bases from V and 5 bases from J, with 15 bases between. The germline V gene has CDR1 SGHRS and CDR2 YFSETQ. This CDR3 comprises 15 residues. The CDR3 DNA follows: TGCGCCAGCAGCCCCGGTGGGCTTGGGACCGGGGAGCTGTTTTTT. Translating gives CASSPGGLGTGELFF.

This clonotype was counted a few times. V gene TRBV5-1 combines with J gene TRBJ1-1; 7 bases fit TRBD1. This CDR3 contains 13 residues. Trimming took 3 bases from V and 7 from J; bases not matched to a gene: 6. In germline, CDR1 is SGHRS, CDR2 YFSETQ. CDR3 residues: CASSSRQGFEAFF. CDR3 DNA sequence: TGCGCCAGCAGCTCCCGACAGGGATTTGAAGCTTTCTTT.

This chain uses TRBV15 with TRBJ1-5, with D perhaps TRBD1 (6 bases). The CDR3 is 18 amino acids. With 0 bases removed from V and 2 bases from J, the gap between germline ends came to 17 bases. Germline CDR1 LNHNV, CDR2 YYDKDF (reference sequence). CDR3 nucleotides: TGTGCCACCAGCAGAGATCCCCGTGGGGGGCTAGGCAATCAGCCCCAGCATTTT. It specifies CATSRDPRGGLGNQPQHF.